This TCR beta chain is drawn from a study of Ad26.COV2.S vaccination and SARS-CoV-2 variants. Using immunoSEQ multiplex PCR, the repertoire was profiled, and TCRdb retains in-frame clones only, with some absent. Among some 320,000 clones listed, roughly 80% were seen once. The treatment here: roughly 19 received Ad26.COV2.S at low or high dose, single or two shots; several received placebo; per-sample allocation not given. Specimen acquisition occurred on day 63 following the initial vaccine or placebo injection. Participants' vaccine, an Ad26 vector, delivered Wuhan-strain SARS-CoV-2 spike. This clone came up a few times. CDR1 SNHLY and CDR2 FYNNEI come from the germline V gene. The CDR3 runs 14 residues. V lost 8 bases, J lost 3 bases, and 16 bases lay in between.

This TCR derives from a person aged 18-65 years who received the Ad26.COV2.S COVID-19 vaccine or a placebo. This chain uses TRBV2 with TRBJ1-1; D is unclear. The material was peripheral blood, obtained in a trial of Ad26.COV2.S vaccine versus placebo. The CDR3 coding sequence is TGTGCCAGCCATCCTTTGTCCGGGGACACTGAAGCTTTCTTT. Translating it yields CASHPLSGDTEAFF.